A selection of T cell receptor beta chains follows, all from one sample in a study of tumor-infiltrating T cells and Merkel cell polyomavirus. Profiling relied on immunoSEQ multiplex PCR, and the TCRdb table lists in-frame clones only, not all of them. The data contain more than 20,000 clones, roughly 87% of them singletons. Sequenced sample: lymph node tissue. The receptors come from a man aged 45-65 years with Merkel cell carcinoma. Both conserved end residues are part of each CDR3. A D gene is named only where the DNA matches it firmly.

V gene	J gene	D gene	CDR3 DNA	CDR3 protein
TRBV7-2	TRBJ2-5	TRBD2	TGTGCCAGCAGCTTGCCTTTGGAGCGGGGGGGTCAAGAGACCCAGTACTTC	CASSLPLERGGQETQYF
TRBV7-8	TRBJ2-3	TRBD2	TGTGCCAGCAGCTCCCCCCTAGCGGGGATCACAGATACGCAGTATTTT	CASSSPLAGITDTQYF
TRBV11-2	TRBJ1-1	-	TGTGCCAGCGCGTGGGGGGGAACGACTGAAGCTTTCTTT	CASAWGGTTEAFF
TRBV5-1	TRBJ2-5	TRBD1	TGCGCCAGCAGCTTCGGACAGGGAGGAACAGAGACCCAGTACTTC	CASSFGQGGTETQYF
TRBV7-2	TRBJ2-2	-	TGTGCCAGCACCAAGGCAGCTAGGGGCGAGGAGCTGTTTTTT	CASTKAARGEELFF
TRBV9	TRBJ1-2	-	TGTGCCAGCAGCGCCGGGAACGGGGTTGGCTACACCTTC	CASSAGNGVGYTF
TRBV30	TRBJ2-7	-	TGTGCCTGGAGCCCTAACCAGGGCTACGAGCAGTACTTC	CAWSPNQGYEQYF
TRBV20-1	TRBJ2-1	-	TGCAGTGCTCCCGGCAGAGGTGAGCAGTTCTTC	CSAPGRGEQFF
TRBV7-9	TRBJ1-5	-	TGTGCCAGCAGCGGCGGGGGGTTCAATCAGCCCCAGCATTTT	CASSGGGFNQPQHF
TRBV7-6	TRBJ1-1	-	TGTGCCAGCAGCTTTGGGGAGGGCACGAACACTGAAGCTTTCTTT	CASSFGEGTNTEAFF
TRBV27	TRBJ2-5	-	TGTGCCAGCTCGACGGGCGGGTACCAAGAGACCCAGTACTTC	CASSTGGYQETQYF
TRBV7-6	TRBJ2-7	-	TGTGCCAGCAGCCTCACCGGGACTTTCAACGAGCAGTACTTC	CASSLTGTFNEQYF
TRBV4-1	TRBJ2-5	-	TGCGCCAGCAGCCTAAGGGGGGGGCGGCAAGAGACCCAGTACTTC	CASSLRGGRQETQYF
TRBV5-5	TRBJ2-5	TRBD2	TGTGCCAGCACTGTGGGAGGGCGGGAAGAGACCCAGTACTTC	CASTVGGREETQYF
TRBV5-6	TRBJ2-5	-	TGTGCCAGCAGCCAACCTGGGGCAGAGACCCAGTACTTC	CASSQPGAETQYF
TRBV29-1	TRBJ2-7	TRBD2	TGCAGCGCCCTCGGGGGGGGACTAGCGGGGTACTCTTACGAGCAGTACTTC	CSALGGGLAGYSYEQYF